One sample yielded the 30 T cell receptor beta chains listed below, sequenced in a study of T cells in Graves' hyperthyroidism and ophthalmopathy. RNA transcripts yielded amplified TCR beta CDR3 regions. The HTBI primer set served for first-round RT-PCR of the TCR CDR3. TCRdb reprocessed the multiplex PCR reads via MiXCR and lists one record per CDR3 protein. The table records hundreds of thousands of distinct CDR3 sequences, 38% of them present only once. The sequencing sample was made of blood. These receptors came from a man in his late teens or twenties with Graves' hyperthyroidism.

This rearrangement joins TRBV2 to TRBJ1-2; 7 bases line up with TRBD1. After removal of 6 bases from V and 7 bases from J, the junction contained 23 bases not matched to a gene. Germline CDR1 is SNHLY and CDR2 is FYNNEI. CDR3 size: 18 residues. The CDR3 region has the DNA TGTGCCAGCAGCTTAGTCCCGGGACAGTCATCTTCGAGCGGTGGCTACACCTTC. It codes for CASSLVPGQSSSSGGYTF.

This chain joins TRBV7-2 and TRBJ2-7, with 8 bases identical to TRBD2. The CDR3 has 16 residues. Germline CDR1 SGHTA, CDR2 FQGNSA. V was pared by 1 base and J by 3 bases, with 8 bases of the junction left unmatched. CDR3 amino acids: CASSLVPPSGLYEQYF. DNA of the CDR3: TGTGCCAGCAGCTTAGTCCCCCCTAGCGGGCTCTACGAGCAGTACTTC.

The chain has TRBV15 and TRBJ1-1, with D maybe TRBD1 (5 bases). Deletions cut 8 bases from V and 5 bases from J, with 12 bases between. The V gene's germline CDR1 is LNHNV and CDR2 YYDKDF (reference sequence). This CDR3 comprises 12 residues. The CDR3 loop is CATSGTETEAFF. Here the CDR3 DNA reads TGTGCCACCTCAGGGACCGAAACTGAAGCTTTCTTT.

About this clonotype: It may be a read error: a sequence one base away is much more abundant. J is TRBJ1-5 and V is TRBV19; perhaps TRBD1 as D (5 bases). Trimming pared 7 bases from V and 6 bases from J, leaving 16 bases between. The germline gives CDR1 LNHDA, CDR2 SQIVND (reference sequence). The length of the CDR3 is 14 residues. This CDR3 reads CASTAGGYSQPQHF. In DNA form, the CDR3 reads TGTGCCAGTACGGCGGGGGGATACAGTCAGCCCCAGCATTTT. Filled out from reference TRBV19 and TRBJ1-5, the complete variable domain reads DGGITQSPKYLFRKEGQNVTLSCEQNLNHDAMYWYRQDPGQGLRLIYYSQIVNDFQKGDIAEGYSVSREKKESFPLTVTSAQKNPTAFYLCASTAGGYSQPQHFGDGTRLSIL.

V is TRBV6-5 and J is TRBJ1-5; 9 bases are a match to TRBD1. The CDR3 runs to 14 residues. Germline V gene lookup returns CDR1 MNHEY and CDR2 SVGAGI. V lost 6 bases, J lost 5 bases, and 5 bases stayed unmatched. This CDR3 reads CASRGTGRDQPQHF. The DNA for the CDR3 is TGTGCCAGCAGAGGGACAGGGCGGGATCAGCCCCAGCATTTT.

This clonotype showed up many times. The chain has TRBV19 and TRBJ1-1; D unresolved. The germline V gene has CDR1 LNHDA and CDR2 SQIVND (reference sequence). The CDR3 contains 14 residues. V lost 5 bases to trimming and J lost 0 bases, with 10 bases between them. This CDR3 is CASSDPRVNTEAFF. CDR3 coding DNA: TGTGCCAGTAGTGATCCCCGGGTGAACACTGAAGCTTTCTTT. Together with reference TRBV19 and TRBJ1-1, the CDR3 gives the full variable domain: DGGITQSPKYLFRKEGQNVTLSCEQNLNHDAMYWYRQDPGQGLRLIYYSQIVNDFQKGDIAEGYSVSREKKESFPLTVTSAQKNPTAFYLCASSDPRVNTEAFFGQGTRLTVV.

The CDR3 DNA is TGTGCCACCAGTGGGAGGACAGGGGGGACCGGGGAGCTGTTTTTT. Protein product: CATSGRTGGTGELFF. This rearrangement joins TRBV24-1 to TRBJ2-2; 10 nucleotides line up with TRBD1. The CDR3 extends over 15 amino acids. CDR1 and CDR2 from the germline V gene are KGHDR and SFDVKD. V shed 5 bases, J shed 5 bases, and the junction held 4 bases outside the gene matches.

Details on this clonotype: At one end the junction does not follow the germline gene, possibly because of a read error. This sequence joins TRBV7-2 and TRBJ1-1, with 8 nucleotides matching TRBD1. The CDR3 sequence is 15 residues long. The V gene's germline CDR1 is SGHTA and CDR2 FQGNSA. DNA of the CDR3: TGCGCCAGCAGCCCCTCCGGGACAGGGAACACTGAAGCTTTCTTT. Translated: CASSPSGTGNTEAFF.

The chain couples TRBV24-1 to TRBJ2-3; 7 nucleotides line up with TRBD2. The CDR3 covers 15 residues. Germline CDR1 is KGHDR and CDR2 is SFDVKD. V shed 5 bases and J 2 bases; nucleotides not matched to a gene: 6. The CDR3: CATSVGAGSTDTQYF. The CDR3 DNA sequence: TGTGCCACCAGTGTTGGAGCGGGGTCCACAGATACGCAGTATTTT.

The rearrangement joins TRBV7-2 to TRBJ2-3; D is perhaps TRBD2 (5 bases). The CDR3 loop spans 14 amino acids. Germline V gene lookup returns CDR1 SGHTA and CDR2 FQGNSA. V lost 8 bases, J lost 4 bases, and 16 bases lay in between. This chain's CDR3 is CASPAPLGPDTQYF. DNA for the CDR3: TGTGCCAGCCCCGCCCCACTAGGTCCAGATACGCAGTATTTT.

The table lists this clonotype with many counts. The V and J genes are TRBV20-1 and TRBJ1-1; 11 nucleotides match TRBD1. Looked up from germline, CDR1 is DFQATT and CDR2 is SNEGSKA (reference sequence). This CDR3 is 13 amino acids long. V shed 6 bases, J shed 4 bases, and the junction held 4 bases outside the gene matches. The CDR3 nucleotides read TGCAGTGCAAAAGGGACAGGGGGCACTGAAGCTTTCTTT. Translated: CSAKGTGGTEAFF.

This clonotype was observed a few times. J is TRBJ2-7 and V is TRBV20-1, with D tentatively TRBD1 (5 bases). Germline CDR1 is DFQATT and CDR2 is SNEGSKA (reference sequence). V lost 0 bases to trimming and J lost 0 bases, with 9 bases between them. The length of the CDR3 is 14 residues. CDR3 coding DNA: TGCAGTGCTAGAGATGACAGAAGCTCCTACGAGCAGTACTTC. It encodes CSARDDRSSYEQYF.

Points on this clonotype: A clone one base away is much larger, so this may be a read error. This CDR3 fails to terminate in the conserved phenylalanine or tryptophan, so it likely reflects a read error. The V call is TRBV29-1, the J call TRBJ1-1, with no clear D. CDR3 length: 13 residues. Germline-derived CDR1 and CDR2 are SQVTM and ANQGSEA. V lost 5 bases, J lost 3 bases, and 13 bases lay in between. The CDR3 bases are TGCAGCGTTAGGGAGGCCCGGGACACTGAAGCTTTCCTT. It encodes CSVREARDTEAFL.

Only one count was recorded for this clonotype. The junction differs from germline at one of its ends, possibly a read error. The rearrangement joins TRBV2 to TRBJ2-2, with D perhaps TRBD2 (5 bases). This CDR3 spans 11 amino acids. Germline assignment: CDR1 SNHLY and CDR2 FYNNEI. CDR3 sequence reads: CASSYAGELLF. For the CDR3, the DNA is TGTGCCAGCAGCTACGCCGGGGAGCTGCTTTTT.

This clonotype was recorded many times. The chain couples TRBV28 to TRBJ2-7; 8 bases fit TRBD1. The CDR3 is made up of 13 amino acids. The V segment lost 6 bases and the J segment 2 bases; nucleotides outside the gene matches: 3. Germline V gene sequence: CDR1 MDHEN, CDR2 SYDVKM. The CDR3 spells CASRGQATYEQYF. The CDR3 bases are TGTGCCAGCAGGGGACAGGCGACCTACGAGCAGTACTTC.

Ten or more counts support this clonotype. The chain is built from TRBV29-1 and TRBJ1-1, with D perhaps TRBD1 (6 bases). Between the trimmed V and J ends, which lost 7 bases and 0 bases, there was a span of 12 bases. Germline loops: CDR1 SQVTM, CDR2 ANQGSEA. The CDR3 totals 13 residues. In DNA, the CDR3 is TGCAGCGCCAGGACAGCAATGAACACTGAAGCTTTCTTT. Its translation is CSARTAMNTEAFF.

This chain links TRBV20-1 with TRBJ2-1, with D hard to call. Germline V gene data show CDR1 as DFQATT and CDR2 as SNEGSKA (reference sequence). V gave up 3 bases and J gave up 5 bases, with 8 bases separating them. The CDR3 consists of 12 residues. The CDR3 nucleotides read TGCAGTGCTAGTCGCAGAGACAATGAGCAGTTCTTC. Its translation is CSASRRDNEQFF.

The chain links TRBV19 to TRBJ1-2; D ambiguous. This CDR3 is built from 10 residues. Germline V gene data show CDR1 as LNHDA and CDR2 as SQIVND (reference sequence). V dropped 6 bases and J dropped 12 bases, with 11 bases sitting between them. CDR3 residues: CASSTSGNTF. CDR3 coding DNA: TGTGCCAGTAGCACCTCTGGAAACACCTTC.

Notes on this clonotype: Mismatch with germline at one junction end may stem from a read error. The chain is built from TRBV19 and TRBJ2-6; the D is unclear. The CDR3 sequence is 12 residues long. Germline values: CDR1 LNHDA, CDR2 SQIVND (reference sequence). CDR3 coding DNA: TGTGCCAGTAGTATCCTGGCGGAAACTGAAGCTTTC. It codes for CASSILAETEAF.

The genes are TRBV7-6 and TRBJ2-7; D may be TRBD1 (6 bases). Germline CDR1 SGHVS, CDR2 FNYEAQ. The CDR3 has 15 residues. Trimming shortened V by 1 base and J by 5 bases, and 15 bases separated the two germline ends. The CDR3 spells CASSLGGHLSNEQYF. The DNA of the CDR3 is TGTGCCAGCAGCTTAGGGGGGCATCTTAGCAACGAGCAGTACTTC.

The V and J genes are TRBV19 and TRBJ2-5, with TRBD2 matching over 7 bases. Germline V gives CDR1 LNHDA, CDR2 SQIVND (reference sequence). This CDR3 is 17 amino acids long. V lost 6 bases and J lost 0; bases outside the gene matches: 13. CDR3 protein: CASSAQWLAEDQETQYF. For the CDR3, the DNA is TGTGCCAGTAGCGCTCAATGGCTAGCGGAGGACCAAGAGACCCAGTACTTC.

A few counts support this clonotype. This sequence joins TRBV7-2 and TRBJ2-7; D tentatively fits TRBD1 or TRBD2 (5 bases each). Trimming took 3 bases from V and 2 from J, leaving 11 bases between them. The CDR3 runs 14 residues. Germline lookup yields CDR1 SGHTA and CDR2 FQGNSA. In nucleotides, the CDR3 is TGTGCCAGCAGCTTTCTGGGGACCCCCTACGAGCAGTACTTC. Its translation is CASSFLGTPYEQYF.

The CDR3 DNA is TGTGCCACCGGGACAGGGGATCGAGGCAATCAGCCCCAGCATTTT. Amino acid sequence: CATGTGDRGNQPQHF. The chain uses TRBV10-3 and TRBJ1-5, with TRBD1 matching over 10 bases. This CDR3 region has 15 residues. Germline V CDR1 and CDR2: ENHRY, SYGVKD. V lost 10 bases and J lost 2; bases outside the gene matches: 8.

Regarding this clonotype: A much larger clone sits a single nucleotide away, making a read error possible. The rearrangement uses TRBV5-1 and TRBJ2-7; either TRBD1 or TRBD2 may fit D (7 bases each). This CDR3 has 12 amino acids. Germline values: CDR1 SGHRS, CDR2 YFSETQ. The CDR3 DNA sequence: TGTGCCAGGAGCTTGGGGAGGGGGCAGCAGTACTTC. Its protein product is CARSLGRGQQYF.

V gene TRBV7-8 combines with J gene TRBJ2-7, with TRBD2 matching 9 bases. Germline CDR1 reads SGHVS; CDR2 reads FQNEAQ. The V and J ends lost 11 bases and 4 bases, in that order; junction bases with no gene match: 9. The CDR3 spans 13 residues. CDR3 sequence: CASFSGSRYEQYF. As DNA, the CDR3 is TGTGCCTCTTTTAGCGGGAGTAGGTACGAGCAGTACTTC. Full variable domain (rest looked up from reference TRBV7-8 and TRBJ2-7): GAGVSQSPRYKVAKRGQDVALRCDPISGHVSLFWYQQALGQGPEFLTYFQNEAQLDKSGLPSDRFFAERPEGSVSTLKIQRTQQEDSAVYLCASFSGSRYEQYFGPGTRLTVT.

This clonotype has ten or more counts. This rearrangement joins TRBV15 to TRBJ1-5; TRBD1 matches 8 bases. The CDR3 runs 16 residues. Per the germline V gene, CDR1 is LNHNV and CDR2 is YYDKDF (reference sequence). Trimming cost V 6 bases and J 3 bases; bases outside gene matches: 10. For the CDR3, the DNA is TGTGCCACCAGGGAAGGGACAGGAGGGTTCAATCAGCCCCAGCATTTT. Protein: CATREGTGGFNQPQHF.

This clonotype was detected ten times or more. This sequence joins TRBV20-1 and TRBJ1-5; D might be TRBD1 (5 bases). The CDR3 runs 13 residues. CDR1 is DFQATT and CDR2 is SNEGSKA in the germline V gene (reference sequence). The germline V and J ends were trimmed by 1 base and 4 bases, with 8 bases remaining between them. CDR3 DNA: TGCAGTGCTAGAGTGGAGGGGAATCAGCCCCAGCATTTT. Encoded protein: CSARVEGNQPQHF.

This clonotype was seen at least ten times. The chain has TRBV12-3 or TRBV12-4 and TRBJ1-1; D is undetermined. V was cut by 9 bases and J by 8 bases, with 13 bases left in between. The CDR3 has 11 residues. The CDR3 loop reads CASSPGGEAFF. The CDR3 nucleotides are TGTGCCAGTAGTCCCGGAGGGGAAGCTTTCTTT.

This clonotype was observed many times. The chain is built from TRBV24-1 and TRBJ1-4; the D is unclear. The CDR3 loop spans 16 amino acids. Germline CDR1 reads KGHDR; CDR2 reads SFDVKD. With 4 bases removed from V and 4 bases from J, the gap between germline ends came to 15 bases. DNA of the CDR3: TGTGCCACCAGTGACAGCAAAGCCCGGGTTAATGAAAAACTGTTTTTT. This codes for CATSDSKARVNEKLFF.

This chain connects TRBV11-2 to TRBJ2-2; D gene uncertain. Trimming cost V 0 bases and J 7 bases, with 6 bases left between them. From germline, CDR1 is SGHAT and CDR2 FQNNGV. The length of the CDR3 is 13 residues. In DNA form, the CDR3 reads TGTGCCAGCAGCTTAGAGGGTCGCGGGGAGCTGTTTTTT. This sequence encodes CASSLEGRGELFF.